This entry describes one TCR beta chain. This sample is part of a study of blood T cell repertoires in COVID-19. Study-wide background: Samples representing acute and convalescent COVID-19 were sourced from the United States, Italy and Spain. Sources were T cells, B-cell-depleted T cells, or PBMCs; the material itself was cDNA or gDNA.

V gave up 5 bases and J gave up 0 bases; unmatched junction bases: 2. This CDR3 region has 17 residues. Per the germline V gene, CDR1 is SGHNT and CDR2 is YENEEA. Authors' methods: Cell counts per sample came from amplifying reference gene primers. Produced via immunoSEQ multiplex PCR; TCRdb's table is partial and in-frame only. The D gene and trimming were derived from the DNA, and the V and J assignments and clone size from that table. In the table there are tens of thousands of clones, roughly 84% of which are singletons. Sequencing input: peripheral blood. The rearrangement uses TRBV11-3 and TRBJ2-6; 12 nucleotides match TRBD1. The sequence was collected from a human donor in a cohort sampled during active COVID-19. The donor label of this sample is uncertain. The CDR3 nucleotides read TGTGCCAGCAGCCCGGGACAGGGGGCCTCTGGGGCCAACGTCCTGACTTTC. Its protein is CASSPGQGASGANVLTF.